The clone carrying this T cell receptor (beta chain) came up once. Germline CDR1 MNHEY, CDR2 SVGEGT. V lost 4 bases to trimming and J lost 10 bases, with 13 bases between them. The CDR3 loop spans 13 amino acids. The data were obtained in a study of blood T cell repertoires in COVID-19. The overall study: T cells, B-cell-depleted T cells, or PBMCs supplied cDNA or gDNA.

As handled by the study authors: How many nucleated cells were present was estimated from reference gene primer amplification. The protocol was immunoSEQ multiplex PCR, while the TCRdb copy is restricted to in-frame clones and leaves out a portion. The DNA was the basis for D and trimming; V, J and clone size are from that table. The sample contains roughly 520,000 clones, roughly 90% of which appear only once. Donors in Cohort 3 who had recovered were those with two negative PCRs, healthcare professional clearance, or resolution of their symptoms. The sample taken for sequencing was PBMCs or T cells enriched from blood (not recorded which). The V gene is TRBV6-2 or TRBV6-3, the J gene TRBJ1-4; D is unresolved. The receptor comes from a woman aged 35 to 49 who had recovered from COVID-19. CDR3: CASSSSSRGKLFF. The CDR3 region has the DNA TGTGCCAGCAGTTCATCGTCTCGGGGAAAACTGTTTTTT.